This T cell receptor (beta chain) originates from a study of shared clonotypes between healthy human individuals. Overall study context: Researchers assigned three CD4 naive, three CD4 memory, two CD8 naive and one CD8 memory plate to each donor.

Genomic DNA of each subset was evenly split across several immunoSEQ plates. Per the original data handling: In the immunoSEQ data, sequences were junction-only and lacked quality scores, so filtering differed. The table came from immunoSEQ multiplex PCR; TCRdb's copy has only in-frame clones and leaves some out. V, J and clone size reflect that table, while D and trimming were determined from the DNA. The table has around 2,000,000 clones, around 95% seen once. CDR1 is SGDLS and CDR2 is YYNGEE in the germline V gene. The CDR3 runs 16 residues. V lost 0 bases, J lost 2 bases, and 12 bases lay in between.

This receptor was identified in a man aged 18 to 30 in good health. Sequencing used naive CD4+ T cells sorted from blood. Subset denoted: CD45RA+ positively selected. The V gene is TRBV9, the J gene TRBJ1-3; D unclear. CDR3 protein: CASSVDQSGTGNTIYF. The CDR3 DNA reads as TGTGCCAGCAGCGTAGACCAATCGGGGACTGGAAACACCATATATTTT.